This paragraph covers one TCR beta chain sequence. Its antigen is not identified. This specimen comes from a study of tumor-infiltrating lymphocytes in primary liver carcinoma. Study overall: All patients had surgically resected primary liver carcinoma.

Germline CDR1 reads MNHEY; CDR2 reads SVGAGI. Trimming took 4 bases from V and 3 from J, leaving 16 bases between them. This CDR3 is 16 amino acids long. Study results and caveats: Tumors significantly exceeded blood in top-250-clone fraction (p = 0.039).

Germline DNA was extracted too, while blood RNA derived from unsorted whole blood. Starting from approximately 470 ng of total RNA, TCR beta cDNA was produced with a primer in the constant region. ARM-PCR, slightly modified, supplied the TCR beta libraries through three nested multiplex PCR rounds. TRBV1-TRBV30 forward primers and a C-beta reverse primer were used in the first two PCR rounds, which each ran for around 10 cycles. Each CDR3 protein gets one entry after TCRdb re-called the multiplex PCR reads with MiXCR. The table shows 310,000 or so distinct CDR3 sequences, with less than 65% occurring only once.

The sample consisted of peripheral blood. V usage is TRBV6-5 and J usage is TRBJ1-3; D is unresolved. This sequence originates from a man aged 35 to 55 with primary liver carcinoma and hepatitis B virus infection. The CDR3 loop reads CASSSTLVGFGNTIYF. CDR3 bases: TGTGCCAGCAGTTCGACCTTGGTCGGGTTTGGAAACACCATATATTTT.